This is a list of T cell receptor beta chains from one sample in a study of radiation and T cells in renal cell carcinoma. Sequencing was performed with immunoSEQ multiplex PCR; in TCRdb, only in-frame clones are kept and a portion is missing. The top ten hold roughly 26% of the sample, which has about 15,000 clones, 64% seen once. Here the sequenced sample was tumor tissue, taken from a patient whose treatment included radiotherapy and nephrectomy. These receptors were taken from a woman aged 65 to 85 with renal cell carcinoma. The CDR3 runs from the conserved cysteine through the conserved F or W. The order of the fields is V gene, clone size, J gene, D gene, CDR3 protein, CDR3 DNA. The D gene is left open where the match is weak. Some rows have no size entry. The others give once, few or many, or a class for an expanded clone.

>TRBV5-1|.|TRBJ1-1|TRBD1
CASTDRAGTEAFF
TGCGCCAGCACGGACAGGGCAGGCACTGAAGCTTTCTTT
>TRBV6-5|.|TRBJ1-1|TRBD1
CASRLNRDRNTEAFF
TGTGCCAGCAGACTTAACCGGGACAGAAACACTGAAGCTTTCTTT
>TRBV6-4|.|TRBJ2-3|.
CASSDGSTDTQYF
TGTGCCAGCAGTGACGGGAGCACAGATACGCAGTATTTT
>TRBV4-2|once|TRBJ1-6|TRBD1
CASSQDPPWTGFSPLHF
TGTGCCAGCAGCCAAGATCCCCCTTGGACAGGTTTTTCACCCCTCCACTTT
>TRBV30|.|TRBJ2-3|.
CAWSVRTSTDTQYF
TGTGCCTGGAGTGTACGCACTAGCACAGATACGCAGTATTTT
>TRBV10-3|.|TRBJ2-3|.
CAISEQSTDTQYF
TGTGCCATCAGTGAGCAATCCACAGATACGCAGTATTTT
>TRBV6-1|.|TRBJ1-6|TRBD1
CASSQRTGDNSPLHF
TGTGCCAGCAGTCAAAGGACAGGCGATAATTCACCCCTCCACTTT
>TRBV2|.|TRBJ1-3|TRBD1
CASSDFTGGAVDTIYF
TGTGCCAGCAGTGATTTTACAGGGGGCGCGGTGGACACCATATATTTT
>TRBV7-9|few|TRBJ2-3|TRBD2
CASSFSGGSTDTQYF
TGTGCCAGCAGCTTTAGCGGGGGTAGCACAGATACGCAGTATTTT
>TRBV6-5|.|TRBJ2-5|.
CASSEEGIRETQYF
TGTGCCAGCAGTGAGGAGGGGATCCGGGAGACCCAGTACTTC
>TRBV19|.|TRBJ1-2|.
CASTTPIDGYTF
TGTGCCAGTACGACCCCGATAGATGGCTACACCTTC
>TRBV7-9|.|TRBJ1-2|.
CASSPPTGLNYGYTF
TGTGCCAGCAGCCCTCCGACAGGTTTGAACTATGGCTACACCTTC
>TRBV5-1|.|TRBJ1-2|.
CASSLAGGLNYGYTF
TGCGCCAGCAGCTTGGCCGGGGGGCTCAACTATGGCTACACCTTC
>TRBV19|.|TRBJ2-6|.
CASSSWGRKDVLTF
TGTGCCAGTAGTTCCTGGGGGAGAAAGGACGTCCTGACTTTC
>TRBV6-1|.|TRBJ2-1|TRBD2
CASSEAPPGASGGGGQFF
TGTGCCAGCAGTGAAGCGCCACCGGGTGCTAGCGGGGGTGGCGGGCAGTTCTTC
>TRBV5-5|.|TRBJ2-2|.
CASSLGGGGNTGELFF
TGTGCCAGCAGCTTGGGGGGCGGCGGGAACACCGGGGAGCTGTTTTTT
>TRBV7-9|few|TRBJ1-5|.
CASSFVGQPQHF
TGTGCCAGCAGCTTTGTCGGGCAGCCCCAGCATTTT
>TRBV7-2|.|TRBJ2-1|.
CASSLQDRVNNEQFF
TGTGCCAGCAGCTTACAGGACAGAGTTAACAATGAGCAGTTCTTC
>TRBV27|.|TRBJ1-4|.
CASPMGTTNEKLFF
TGTGCCAGCCCTATGGGTACAACTAATGAAAAACTGTTTTTT
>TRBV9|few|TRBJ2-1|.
CASSVGSGGYNEQFF
TGTGCCAGCAGCGTGGGTAGCGGAGGTTACAATGAGCAGTTCTTC